Below, 20 T cell receptor beta chains from the same sample are listed, as sequenced in a study of control samples from healthy donors and cancer patients. Libraries were prepared by immunoSEQ multiplex PCR; TCRdb keeps only in-frame clonotypes and omits some of them. The table lists 170,000 or so clones, around 94% of them singletons. Sequenced: blood. These receptors all come from a woman aged 18 to 35 in good health.

The genes are TRBV4-2 and TRBJ1-6, with 12 bases fitting TRBD1. CDR3 length: 21 amino acids. Trimming at V came to 3 bases and at J to 2 bases, leaving 14 bases not matched to a gene. In germline, CDR1 is LGHNA, CDR2 YNFKEQ. CDR3 DNA: TGTGCCAGCAGCCACCAACCGGGACAGGGGGCGCATGGCACCTATAATTCACCCCTCCACTTT. This gives the protein CASSHQPGQGAHGTYNSPLHF.

This clone has just one count. The V call is TRBV5-1, the J call TRBJ1-2; TRBD1 agrees at 10 bases. This CDR3 comprises 14 residues. Germline loops: CDR1 SGHRS, CDR2 YFSETQ. J gave up 3 bases and V 4 bases, and 3 bases lay outside the gene matches. CDR3 loop: CASSRTGGDYGYTF. The CDR3 bases are TGCGCCAGCAGCCGGACAGGGGGAGACTATGGCTACACCTTC.

V and J are TRBV27 and TRBJ1-5, with D perhaps TRBD1 (5 bases). The CDR3 has 14 amino acids. V lost 2 bases to trimming and J lost 2 bases, with 7 bases between them. Germline CDR1 reads MNHEY; CDR2 reads SMNVEV (reference sequence). The CDR3 spells CASSLLQGNQPQHF. In DNA form, the CDR3 reads TGTGCCAGCAGTTTACTACAGGGCAATCAGCCCCAGCATTTT.

The genes are TRBV5-1 and TRBJ2-3; D not certain. Trimming took 1 base from V and 2 from J, leaving 8 bases between them. The CDR3 is made up of 14 amino acids. CDR1 and CDR2 (germline): SGHRS, YFSETQ. The CDR3 reads CASSLSSYTDTQYF. CDR3 in DNA: TGCGCCAGCAGCTTGAGTAGCTACACAGATACGCAGTATTTT.

This rearrangement joins TRBV19 to TRBJ2-5; TRBD1 is a possible D gene (5 bases). The V and J ends lost 3 bases and 2 bases respectively, with 13 bases between them. Germline CDR1 reads LNHDA; CDR2 reads SQIVND (reference sequence). CDR3 length: 15 residues. CDR3 residues: CASSMGGQTQETQYF. CDR3 in DNA: TGTGCCAGTAGTATGGGTGGACAAACACAAGAGACCCAGTACTTC.

The V call is TRBV12-5, the J call TRBJ1-6, with TRBD1 as a possible D gene (5 bases). The CDR3 has 13 amino acids. Between the trimmed V and J ends, which lost 7 bases and 7 bases, there was a span of 11 bases. Germline-derived CDR1 and CDR2 are LGHNT and FRNRAP. The CDR3 bases are TGTGCTAGTGCCTGGACACAAAATTCACCCCTCCACTTT. It yields the protein CASAWTQNSPLHF. Looking up the rest from reference TRBV12-5 and TRBJ1-6 gives the full variable domain: DARVTQTPRHKVTEMGQEVTMRCQPILGHNTVFWYRQTMMQGLELLAYFRNRAPLDDSGMPKDRFSAEMPDATLATLKIQPSEPRDSAVYFCASAWTQNSPLHFGNGTRLTVT.

This clone was recorded once. The chain links TRBV4-2 to TRBJ1-2; TRBD1 aligns across 7 bases. Trimming cost V 0 bases and J 5 bases; bases outside gene matches: 6. CDR3 size: 15 residues. The germline gives CDR1 LGHNA, CDR2 YNFKEQ. CDR3 sequence: CASSQDRGRGYGYTF. The DNA of the CDR3 is TGTGCCAGCAGCCAAGATCGAGGCAGGGGGTATGGCTACACCTTC.

This rearrangement joins TRBV4-1 to TRBJ2-2; 9 bases map to TRBD2. CDR1 is MGHRA and CDR2 is YSYEKL in the germline V gene. This CDR3 comprises 18 residues. V shed 3 bases, J shed 0 bases, and the junction held 8 bases outside the gene matches. CDR3 DNA: TGCGCCAGCAGCCACAGGGGCGGGGGGGCCGCGAACACCGGGGAGCTGTTTTTT. It codes for CASSHRGGGAANTGELFF.

The CDR3 reads CASSQDGGGTDTQYF. The CDR3 DNA reads TGCGCCAGCAGCCAAGATGGAGGGGGCACAGATACGCAGTATTTT. This chain uses TRBV4-1 with TRBJ2-3; TRBD2 is a possible D gene (6 bases). The CDR3 has 15 amino acids. The V end was cut by 0 bases, the J end by 1 base, with 8 bases between. The germline V gene has CDR1 MGHRA and CDR2 YSYEKL.

The sample holds a few counts of this clone. This chain connects TRBV7-3 to TRBJ1-2; no firm D call. This CDR3 comprises 14 residues. V dropped 1 base and J dropped 4 bases, with 10 bases sitting between them. Germline CDR1 SGHTA, CDR2 FQGTGA. CDR3 amino acids: CASSLNAAGYGYTF. CDR3 in DNA: TGTGCCAGCAGCTTAAATGCAGCTGGCTATGGCTACACCTTC.

The genes are TRBV12-5 and TRBJ2-1, with D possibly being TRBD1 (6 bases). Trimming stripped 7 bases from V and 8 bases from J, with 18 bases between. Germline V gene sequence: CDR1 LGHNT, CDR2 FRNRAP. CDR3 length: 14 amino acids. The CDR3 nucleotides read TGTGCTAGTGTTGTGGACAGCCCTAGGGATGAGCAGTTCTTC. Translated: CASVVDSPRDEQFF.

The J gene is TRBJ1-1, the V gene TRBV5-1; no clear D. Germline V gene sequence: CDR1 SGHRS, CDR2 YFSETQ. The CDR3 contains 13 residues. Between the trimmed V and J ends, which lost 0 bases and 8 bases, there was a span of 11 bases. CDR3 DNA sequence: TGCGCCAGCAGCTTGGTCGAAGGAGGGGAAGCTTTCTTT. Amino acids: CASSLVEGGEAFF.

This chain connects TRBV6-2 or TRBV6-3 to TRBJ1-2, with a possible D match to TRBD1 (5 bases). Germline assignment: CDR1 MNHEY and CDR2 SVGEGT. Trimming pared 6 bases from V and 6 bases from J, leaving 23 bases between. CDR3 length equals 16 residues. In nucleotides, the CDR3 is TGTGCCAGCAGCTCCGCACGGTCACAGATGGGACATGGCTACACCTTC. Translating it yields CASSSARSQMGHGYTF.

The chain recombines TRBV28 with TRBJ2-7, with D tentatively TRBD1 (5 bases). This CDR3 spans 15 amino acids. V lost 2 bases and J 1 base, leaving 12 bases between the germline ends. Germline V gene data show CDR1 as MDHEN and CDR2 as SYDVKM. The CDR3 coding sequence is TGTGCCAGCAGTTTAGGGAACAGGATGTCCTACGAGCAGTACTTC. Its protein product is CASSLGNRMSYEQYF.

V is TRBV28 and J is TRBJ1-5; 7 bases are a match to TRBD1. J gave up 0 bases and V 3 bases, and 2 bases lay outside the gene matches. From germline, CDR1 is MDHEN and CDR2 SYDVKM. The CDR3 is 15 residues long. CDR3 loop: CASSFYRGSNQPQHF. Written as DNA, the CDR3 is TGTGCCAGCAGTTTCTACAGGGGTAGCAATCAGCCCCAGCATTTT.

This clone came up once. This chain joins TRBV3-1 (or the pseudogene TRBV3-2) and TRBJ2-2; D call uncertain. The CDR3 runs 15 residues. V was clipped by 4 bases and J by 1 base, with 10 bases between them. From germline, CDR1 is LGHDT and CDR2 YNNKEL (reference sequence). The CDR3 DNA reads TGTGCCAGCAGCCTTGTTGGCCTGAACACCGGGGAGCTGTTTTTT. Amino acids: CASSLVGLNTGELFF.

The chain carries TRBV5-8 and TRBJ2-7; D gene unclear. Germline lookup yields CDR1 SGHTS and CDR2 YDEGEE. The CDR3 is made up of 13 amino acids. V lost 2 bases and J 1 base, leaving 7 bases between the germline ends. CDR3 in DNA: TGTGCCAGCAGCTTCGGAAGGTCCTACGAGCAGTACTTC. Amino acid sequence: CASSFGRSYEQYF.

This clone was observed a single time. V usage is TRBV21-1 and J usage is TRBJ1-6; no check of the table's D call, TRBD1, against the DNA was made. TRBV21-1 is assigned pseudogene status. This CDR3 contains 17 residues. In DNA form, the CDR3 reads TGTGCCAGCAGCACAAAGGCAGGGAACTCCTATAATTCACCCCTCCACTTT. Translation: CASSTKAGNSYNSPLHF.

Comments on this clone: Other DNA sequences within the sample encode an identical CDR3. V is TRBV5-1 and J is TRBJ1-2; D not resolved. The germline V and J ends were trimmed by 0 bases and 2 bases, with 5 bases remaining between them. Germline V gene lookup returns CDR1 SGHRS and CDR2 YFSETQ. The CDR3 length is 13 residues. The CDR3 DNA follows: TGCGCCAGCAGCTTGGAGACAAACTATGGCTACACCTTC. Translation gives CASSLETNYGYTF.

J is TRBJ2-3 and V is TRBV4-1; D gene ambiguous. Trimming removed 1 base at V and 3 bases at J, with 11 bases between. CDR1 and CDR2 (germline): MGHRA, YSYEKL. The CDR3 is 15 amino acids. CDR3 in DNA: TGCGCCAGCAGCCAAGTGGGGTTATCTACAGATACGCAGTATTTT. The encoded protein is CASSQVGLSTDTQYF.